These 13 T cell receptor beta chains came from one sample sequenced in a study of primary melanoma T cells and metastatic recurrence. TCRdb's copy holds only in-frame clones and misses some; the assay was immunoSEQ multiplex PCR. The sample lists around 180 clones; over 65% were seen once. Sequenced: melanoma tumor tissue. Receptor source: a human donor with melanoma.

This chain uses TRBV6-7 with TRBJ1-1, with a weak D call TRBD1 (5 bases). TRBV6-7 falls under the ORF class, with uncertain function. V was trimmed by 10 bases and J by 1 base, leaving 13 bases between them. The CDR3 spans 13 residues. CDR3 sequence: CATSRGGNTEAFF. In DNA, the CDR3 is TGTGCCACCTCACGGGGGGGGAACACTGAAGCTTTCTTT.

The chain employs TRBV19 and TRBJ1-3; 8 positions agree with TRBD1. CDR3 size: 15 residues. Unmatched junction bases numbered 4, after V lost 5 bases and J lost 1 base. Germline CDR1 reads LNHDA; CDR2 reads SQIVND (reference sequence). CDR3: CASSAQGESGNTIYF. In DNA, the CDR3 is TGTGCCAGTAGTGCACAGGGGGAATCTGGAAACACCATATATTTT.

The genes are TRBV18 and TRBJ1-3; D not resolved. Germline CDR1 and CDR2: KGHSH and LQKENI. V was shortened by 5 bases and J by 2 bases, with 16 bases between the two germline ends. CDR3 length equals 16 residues. Written as DNA, the CDR3 is TGTGCCAGCTCATCAGGACCTTCAACCCCTGGAAACACCATATATTTT. Translated: CASSSGPSTPGNTIYF.

The chain is built from TRBV19 and TRBJ1-3; D is unresolved. Germline-derived CDR1 and CDR2 are LNHDA and SQIVND (reference sequence). Deletions cut 5 bases from V and 4 bases from J, with 6 bases between. The CDR3 runs to 12 residues. CDR3: CASSLEGNTIYF. DNA of the CDR3: TGTGCCAGTAGTCTGGAAGGAAACACCATATATTTT.

The chain combines TRBV19 with TRBJ2-5; a possible D gene is TRBD2 (5 bases). Trimming removed 5 bases at V and 4 bases at J, with 8 bases between. This CDR3 region has 12 residues. Germline-derived CDR1 and CDR2 are LNHDA and SQIVND (reference sequence). The CDR3 region is CASSWSGETQYF. Here the CDR3 DNA reads TGTGCCAGTAGTTGGAGCGGAGAGACCCAGTACTTC.

The V and J genes are TRBV28 and TRBJ1-2; D is ambiguous. The CDR3 runs 12 residues. Germline-derived CDR1 and CDR2 are MDHEN and SYDVKM. Trimming removed 6 bases from V and 11 bases from J, with 16 bases in between. The CDR3 spells CASSLLDPVYTF. The CDR3 region has the DNA TGTGCCAGCAGCCTACTCGACCCGGTTTACACCTTC.

This chain links TRBV18 with TRBJ2-1; D possibly corresponds to TRBD2 (6 bases). The germline V and J ends were trimmed by 7 bases and 6 bases, with 28 bases remaining between them. CDR1 KGHSH and CDR2 LQKENI come from the germline V gene. This CDR3 spans 18 amino acids. The CDR3 spells CASLLTRSTATPGNEQFF. The CDR3 DNA is TGTGCCAGCTTACTGACTAGGTCCACGGCCACCCCCGGCAATGAGCAGTTCTTC.

This clone was counted only a few times. CDR3 DNA: TGTGCCAGCAGTTTATTCATCGCGGGGCCTAGCGGGGGTCTTTCCTACGAGCAGTACTTC. Its protein is CASSLFIAGPSGGLSYEQYF. V is TRBV28 and J is TRBJ2-7; 10 bases map to TRBD2. The junction had 16 bases not matched to a gene; V was cut back by 1 base and J by 1 base. The CDR3 sequence is 20 residues long. Germline V gives CDR1 MDHEN, CDR2 SYDVKM.

This clone was detected only once. The genes are TRBV18 and TRBJ2-5; weak D call: TRBD1 (6 bases). This CDR3 contains 14 residues. V lost 3 bases to trimming and J lost 3 bases, with 11 bases between them. Germline CDR1 is KGHSH and CDR2 is LQKENI. The DNA for the CDR3 is TGTGCCAGCTCACCCCCGGACAGAAAAGAGACCCAGTACTTC. This codes for CASSPPDRKETQYF.

V gene TRBV4-1 combines with J gene TRBJ1-6; 9 positions agree with TRBD1. The CDR3 contains 15 residues. CDR1 and CDR2 from the germline V gene are MGHRA and YSYEKL. The trim removed 4 bases at V and 5 bases at J, leaving 3 bases unmatched. The CDR3 reads CASSPRDRDNSPLHF. DNA for the CDR3: TGCGCCAGCAGCCCCCGGGACAGGGATAATTCACCCCTCCACTTT.

V usage is TRBV7-7 and J usage is TRBJ2-2, with D possibly matching TRBD1 (7 bases). This CDR3 comprises 15 residues. V was trimmed by 6 bases and J by 4 bases, leaving 15 bases between them. In germline, CDR1 is SSHAT, CDR2 FNYEAQ (reference sequence). CDR3 loop: CASRQQGGSTGELFF. In DNA, the CDR3 is TGTGCCAGCAGGCAGCAGGGGGGTAGCACCGGGGAGCTGTTTTTT.

The chain couples TRBV19 to TRBJ2-7; 8 bases are a match to TRBD1. The ends lost 5 bases at V and 3 bases at J; junction bases unmatched: 6. Germline lookup yields CDR1 LNHDA and CDR2 SQIVND (reference sequence). The CDR3 spans 14 residues. The CDR3 here is CASSPMDRDYEQYF. CDR3 in DNA: TGTGCCAGTAGTCCCATGGACAGGGACTACGAGCAGTACTTC.

This clone was seen a single time. The rearrangement links TRBV6-8 to TRBJ2-7, with 11 positions matching TRBD1. V shed 5 bases and J 3 bases; nucleotides not matched to a gene: 9. The CDR3 has 16 residues. Looked up from germline, CDR1 is MNHGY and CDR2 is SAAAGT. The CDR3 DNA reads as TGTGCCAGCAGTCACGGGACAGGGGGTAGGGGCTACGAGCAGTACTTC. Amino acids: CASSHGTGGRGYEQYF.